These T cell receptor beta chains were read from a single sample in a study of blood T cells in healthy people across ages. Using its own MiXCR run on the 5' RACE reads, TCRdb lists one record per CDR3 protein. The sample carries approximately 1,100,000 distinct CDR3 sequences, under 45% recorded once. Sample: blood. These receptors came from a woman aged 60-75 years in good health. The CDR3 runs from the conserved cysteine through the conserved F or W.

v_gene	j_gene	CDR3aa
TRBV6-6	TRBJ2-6	CASSAGGDAGANVLTF
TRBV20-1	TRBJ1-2	CSASRQGENYGYTF
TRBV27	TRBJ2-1	CATHVGRENENNEQFF
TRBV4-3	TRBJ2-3	CASSPRLVVGRGTSDTQYF
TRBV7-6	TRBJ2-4	CASSLAVVGSKNIQYF
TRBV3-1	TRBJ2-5	CASSPIPGETQYF
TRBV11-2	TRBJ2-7	CASSYHRGTEQYF
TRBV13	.	CASRPGTSGIDEQYF
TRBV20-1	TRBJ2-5	CSASGLAGGPGQETQYF
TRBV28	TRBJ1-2	CANSPATGGTGGYTF
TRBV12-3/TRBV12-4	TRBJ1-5	CASSRSQGIRSQPQHF
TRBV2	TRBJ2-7	CASSQSGRAGEQYF
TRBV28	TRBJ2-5	CASSTTGKYGETQYF
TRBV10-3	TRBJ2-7	CAISETSEHYEQYF
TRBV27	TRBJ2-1	CASSLSGEAYNEQFF
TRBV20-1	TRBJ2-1	CSASWGADSPKQFF
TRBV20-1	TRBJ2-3	CSAQLAASSGTDTQYF
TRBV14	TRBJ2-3	CASSRISSTDTQYF
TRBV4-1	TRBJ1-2	CASSLEAGTALYGYTF
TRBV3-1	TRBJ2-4	CASSPTWGSENIQYF
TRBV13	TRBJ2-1	CASSLGHRGGNEQFF
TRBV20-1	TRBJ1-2	CSARDGGSDGYTF
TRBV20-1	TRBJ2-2	CSVGGRLDTGELFF
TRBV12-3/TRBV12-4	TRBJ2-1	CASSLRAEPYNEQFF
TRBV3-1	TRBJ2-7	CASSPPFSGGGYSYEQYF
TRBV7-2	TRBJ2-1	CASSSTGRNEQFF
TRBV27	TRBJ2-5	CASSPRGSTKETQYF
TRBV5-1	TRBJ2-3	CASSTLTSSTDTQYF
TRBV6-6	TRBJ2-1	CASSYSSSGEYNEQFF
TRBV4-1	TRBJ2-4	CASSQLQLAKNIQYF
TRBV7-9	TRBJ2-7	CASSLEQPYEQYF
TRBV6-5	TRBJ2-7	CASRIHGTGVYEQYF
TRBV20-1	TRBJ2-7	CSARTRGPTYEQYF
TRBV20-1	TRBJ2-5	CSARDRLRGGGETQYF
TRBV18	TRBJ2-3	CASSPSGNSRSTDTQYF
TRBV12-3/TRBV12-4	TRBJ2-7	CASRITGTYEQYF
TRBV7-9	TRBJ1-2	CASAGGFYGYTF
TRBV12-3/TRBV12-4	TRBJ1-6	CASSSWDRKNSPLHF
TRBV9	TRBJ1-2	CASSVATTGKEGYTF
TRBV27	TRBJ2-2	CASSASRTSGRVGELFF
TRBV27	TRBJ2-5	CASSYSGLGSNEQYF
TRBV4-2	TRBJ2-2	CASSLRLAGNTGELFF
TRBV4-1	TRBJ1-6	CASSQDRRGGDSPLHF
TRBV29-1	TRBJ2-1	CSVSVSTSGNNEQFF
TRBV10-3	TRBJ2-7	CAISAGQEKYEQYF
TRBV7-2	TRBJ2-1	CASSLAGTEIYNEQFF
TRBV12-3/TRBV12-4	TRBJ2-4	CASSHREGANIQYF
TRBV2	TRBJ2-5	CASRRLADQETQYF
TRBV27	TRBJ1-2	CASSLLRGAGYTF
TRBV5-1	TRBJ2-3	CASSGGPTNTQYF
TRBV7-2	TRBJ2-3	CASSLFRGWGDTQYF
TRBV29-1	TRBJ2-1	CSVERGGGVGILPNNEQFF
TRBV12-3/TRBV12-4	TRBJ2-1	CASSLQGIGNEQFF